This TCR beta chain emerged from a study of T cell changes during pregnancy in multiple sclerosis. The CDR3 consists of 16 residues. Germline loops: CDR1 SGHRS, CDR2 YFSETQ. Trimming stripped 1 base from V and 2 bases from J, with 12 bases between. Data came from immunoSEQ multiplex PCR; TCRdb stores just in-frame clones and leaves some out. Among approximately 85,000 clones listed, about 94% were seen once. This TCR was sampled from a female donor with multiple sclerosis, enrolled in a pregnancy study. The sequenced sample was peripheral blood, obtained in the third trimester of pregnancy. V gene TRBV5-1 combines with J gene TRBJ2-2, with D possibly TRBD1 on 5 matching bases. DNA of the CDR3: TGCGCCAGCAGCTTGACAGGTTTTCCCAACACCGGGGAGCTGTTTTTT. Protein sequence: CASSLTGFPNTGELFF. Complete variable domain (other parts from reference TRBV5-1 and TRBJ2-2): KAGVTQTPRYLIKTRGQQVTLSCSPISGHRSVSWYQQTPGQGLQFLFEYFSETQRNKGNFPGRFSGRQFSNSRSEMNVSTLELGDSALYLCASSLTGFPNTGELFFGEGSRLTVL.